This T cell receptor (beta chain) was captured by sequencing in a study of blood T cells in healthy people across ages. CDR1 PRHDT and CDR2 FYEKMQ come from the germline V gene (reference sequence). The CDR3 is made up of 15 amino acids. The V gene end was trimmed by 4 bases and the J gene end by 8 bases; junction bases not matched to a gene: 9. Isolation recovered at least 6 million PBMCs from every sample. Using a J-beta primer mix together with a sample-barcoded 5' primer, a second PCR was run for roughly 7 to 12 cycles. TCRdb recomputed calls from the 5' RACE reads with MiXCR, one row per CDR3 protein. The sample carries 1.5 million to 2 million distinct CDR3 sequences, 30% to 40% recorded once.

Input material: blood. The clonotype was recovered from a human donor in good health. The V gene is TRBV13, the J gene TRBJ2-1; 9 bases align to TRBD1. CDR3 sequence reads: CASSSQGTGKHEQFF. The CDR3 DNA reads as TGTGCCAGCAGCTCCCAGGGGACAGGGAAACATGAGCAGTTCTTC.